The 5 T cell receptor beta chains in this list originate from one sample, sequenced in a study of T-cell reconstitution after alpha-beta-depleted transplantation in children. For TCRbeta, the library was prepared with unique molecular identifiers. TCRdb reprocessed the PCR reads via MiXCR and lists one record per CDR3 protein. This sample has under 850,000 distinct CDR3 sequences, with around 13% found just once. Here the sequenced sample was PBMCs, taken before TCRalphabeta/CD19-depleted stem cell transplant. The source is a girl aged 2 to 10 with congenital amegakaryocytic thrombocytopenia, due to receive a stem cell transplant.

As to this clonotype: This may be a read error, as it is one base from a much larger clone. The rearrangement links TRBV12-3 or TRBV12-4 to TRBJ2-5; perhaps TRBD1 as D (5 bases). The CDR3 consists of 13 residues. CDR3 residues: CASSFAGMETQSF. The CDR3 bases are TGTGCCAGCAGTTTCGCAGGGATGGAGACCCAGTCCTTC.

The chain joins TRBV6-1 to TRBJ2-1; 10 bases map to TRBD2. CDR3 length equals 18 residues. In germline, CDR1 is MNHNS, CDR2 SASEGT. Germline trimming cut 7 bases from V and 0 bases from J; bases unmatched to any gene: 12. The CDR3 region is CASNLPSSSGSSYNEQFF. The CDR3 bases are TGTGCCAGCAACCTTCCCTCATCTAGCGGGAGCTCCTACAATGAGCAGTTCTTC.

In its sample, this clonotype was seen many times. The rearrangement uses TRBV20-1 and TRBJ2-1, with D perhaps matching TRBD1 (5 bases). V lost 6 bases, J lost 6 bases, and 12 bases lay in between. Germline loops: CDR1 DFQATT, CDR2 SNEGSKA (reference sequence). CDR3 size: 12 residues. DNA of the CDR3: TGCAGTGCCAGGGCTGTACTCAATGAGCAGTTCTTC. Residues: CSARAVLNEQFF.

The chain recombines TRBV20-1 with TRBJ1-1; D unclear. V was cut by 8 bases and J by 0 bases, with 7 bases left in between. The CDR3 has 11 residues. Germline loops: CDR1 DFQATT, CDR2 SNEGSKA (reference sequence). This CDR3 is CSPTVNTEAFF. The CDR3 nucleotides read TGCAGTCCCACGGTGAACACTGAAGCTTTCTTT.

This clonotype was counted at least ten times. The DNA for the CDR3 is TGTGCCAGCAGTTACTCGGGAAACTTCCTGGGGGAGACCCAGTACTTC. Protein product: CASSYSGNFLGETQYF. This chain links TRBV6-5 with TRBJ2-5; D ambiguous. The CDR3 extends over 16 amino acids. Germline CDR1 reads MNHEY; CDR2 reads SVGAGI. Trimming removed 0 bases at V and 5 bases at J, with 16 bases between.